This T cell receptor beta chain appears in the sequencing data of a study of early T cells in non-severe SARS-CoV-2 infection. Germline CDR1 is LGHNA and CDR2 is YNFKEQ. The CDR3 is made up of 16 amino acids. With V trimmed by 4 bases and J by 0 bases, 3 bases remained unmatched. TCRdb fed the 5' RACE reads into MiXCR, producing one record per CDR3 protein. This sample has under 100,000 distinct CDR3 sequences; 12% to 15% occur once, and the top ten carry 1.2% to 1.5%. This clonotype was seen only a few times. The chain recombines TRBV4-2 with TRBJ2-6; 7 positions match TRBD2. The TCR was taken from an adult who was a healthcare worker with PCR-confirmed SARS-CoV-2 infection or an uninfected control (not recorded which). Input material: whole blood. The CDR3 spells CASSPGGSSGANVLTF. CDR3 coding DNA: TGTGCCAGCAGCCCGGGGGGAAGCTCTGGGGCCAACGTCCTGACTTTC.